A selection of T cell receptor beta chains follows, all from one sample in a study of Graves' ophthalmopathy and Graves' hyperthyroidism. TCRdb passed the multiplex PCR reads through MiXCR, listing each CDR3 protein once. The sample carries some 47,000 distinct CDR3 sequences, roughly 52% recorded once. The sequenced material came from peripheral blood. Receptors were obtained from an adult man with Graves' ophthalmopathy. The CDR3 runs from the conserved cysteine through the conserved F or W. The D gene is left open where the match is weak.

TRBJ2-1 | NA | TRBV11-1 | CASSYGQFYNEQFF
TRBJ2-7 | NA | TRBV20-1 | CSARDLQRESYEQYF
TRBJ2-5 | TRBD2 | TRBV20-1 | CSAGGAVETQYF
TRBJ1-1 | NA | TRBV7-9 | CASRGQNTEAFF
TRBJ2-7 | TRBD2 | TRBV20-1 | CSAGGGGLTYEQYF
TRBJ1-1 | NA | TRBV13 | CASSLGGGNTEAFF
TRBJ1-2 | TRBD1 | TRBV6-1 | CASSGDRGGGYTF
TRBJ2-1 | NA | TRBV7-9 | CASLSGYNEQFF
TRBJ1-3 | NA | TRBV2 | CASSEVRGSGNTIYF
TRBJ2-3 | NA | TRBV20-1 | CSARDSDTDTQYF
TRBJ2-7 | TRBD1 | TRBV7-8 | CASSLALTVGQVTYEQYF
TRBJ2-1 | TRBD2 | TRBV20-1 | CSAVRLAGNNEQFF
TRBJ1-4 | NA | TRBV20-1 | CSAPSTGLAEKLFF
TRBJ1-3 | NA | TRBV9 | CASSPTASGNTTYF
TRBJ2-7 | NA | TRBV6-5 | CASPEGTRNYEHYF
TRBJ1-2 | NA | TRBV20-1 | CSARDMLRLSMFGYTF
TRBJ2-5 | TRBD2 | TRBV10-1 | CASSDFGLAGGAQETQYF
TRBJ2-2 | TRBD2 | TRBV5-1 | CASSSWTSINTGELFF